Following are 27 T cell receptor beta chains from one sample sequenced in a study of cytomegalovirus exposure and HLA in healthy donors. PCR involved 60 Vbeta and 13 Jbeta primers. This table comes from immunoSEQ multiplex PCR, and its TCRdb copy is limited to in-frame clones, with some not included. The sample lists around 140,000 clones; 73% were seen once. Material: PBMCs. The receptors derive from a young woman in good health and CMV-seronegative.

This rearrangement joins TRBV11-2 to TRBJ2-7; 8 positions agree with TRBD2. V lost 1 base and J lost 2; bases outside the gene matches: 4. Per germline, CDR1 SGHAT and CDR2 FQNNGV. This CDR3 region has 15 residues. The CDR3 nucleotides are TGTGCCAGCAGCTTAGCGGCGGGGGGACCCTACGAGCAGTACTTC. This sequence encodes CASSLAAGGPYEQYF.

The rearrangement joins TRBV6-5 to TRBJ1-6, with 10 bases that match TRBD1. The junction had 9 bases not matched to a gene; V was cut back by 0 bases and J by 13 bases. The germline CDR1 and CDR2 sequences are MNHEY and SVGAGI. The CDR3 is made up of 16 amino acids. The CDR3 is CASSYSIGQGVSPLHF. The CDR3 DNA follows: TGTGCCAGCAGTTACTCAATCGGACAGGGGGTATCGCCCCTCCACTTT.

The rearrangement uses TRBV5-4 and TRBJ1-1, with a tentative D call TRBD1 (6 bases). CDR3 length: 14 residues. The V gene's germline CDR1 is SGHNT and CDR2 YYREEE (reference sequence). Trimming left V 4 bases short and J 4 bases short, with 14 bases between. The CDR3 DNA reads TGTGCCAGCAGCCGGGGACAATGGGTCACTGAAGCTTTCTTT. Translation gives CASSRGQWVTEAFF.

CDR3 bases: TGTGCCAGCAGCTTGAGGGACAATGAGCAGTTCTTC. This codes for CASSLRDNEQFF. The rearrangement uses TRBV7-6 and TRBJ2-1, with a tentative D call TRBD2 (5 bases). Germline CDR1 and CDR2: SGHVS and FNYEAQ. The CDR3 spans 12 residues. V lost 3 bases, J lost 5 bases, and 5 bases lay in between.

The chain uses TRBV6-5 and TRBJ2-7; D unclear. In germline, CDR1 is MNHEY, CDR2 SVGAGI. With 1 base removed from V and 2 bases from J, the gap between germline ends came to 12 bases. The CDR3 runs to 15 residues. The CDR3 sequence is CASSYLHQRAYEQYF. The CDR3 DNA follows: TGTGCCAGCAGTTACTTACACCAGCGAGCCTACGAGCAGTACTTC.

This chain connects TRBV11-1 to TRBJ2-1; a possible D gene is TRBD1 (6 bases). The germline V gene has CDR1 SGHAT and CDR2 FQDESV (reference sequence). The CDR3 spans 16 residues. Trimming took 4 bases from V and 0 from J, leaving 13 bases between them. CDR3 protein: CASSSHREYSYNEQFF. The DNA of the CDR3 is TGTGCCAGCAGCTCACACAGGGAATACTCCTACAATGAGCAGTTCTTC.

The gene calls are TRBV9 and TRBJ1-6; 7 bases line up with TRBD1. The CDR3 consists of 18 residues. Trimming cost V 0 bases and J 9 bases; bases outside gene matches: 15. CDR1 is SGDLS and CDR2 is YYNGEE in the germline V gene. The CDR3 DNA is TGTGCCAGCAGCGTAGGTGGGAGTGCAGGGGGAGCAACTTCACCCCTCCACTTT. Translated, it gives CASSVGGSAGGATSPLHF.

The chain combines TRBV7-9 with TRBJ1-1, with a tentative D call TRBD1 (6 bases). Germline CDR1 reads SEHNR; CDR2 reads FQNEAQ (reference sequence). Trimming removed 6 bases from V and 4 bases from J, with 18 bases in between. The length of the CDR3 is 15 residues. CDR3 DNA: TGTGCCAGCAGTTCTTCCGGGACACCCCGCACTGAAGCTTTCTTT. It specifies CASSSSGTPRTEAFF.

This chain uses TRBV5-4 with TRBJ2-7, with a possible D match to TRBD1 (5 bases). Deletions cut 4 bases from V and 5 bases from J, with 16 bases between. This CDR3 comprises 14 residues. Germline-derived CDR1 and CDR2 are SGHNT and YYREEE (reference sequence). The CDR3 region is CASSMGRVAHEQYF. As DNA, the CDR3 is TGTGCCAGCAGCATGGGCAGGGTGGCACACGAGCAGTACTTC.

The chain employs TRBV11-2 and TRBJ1-4, with a tentative D call TRBD1 (5 bases). There are 16 residues in the CDR3. Trimming removed 5 bases from V and 10 bases from J, with 23 bases in between. CDR1 is SGHAT and CDR2 is FQNNGV in the germline V gene. CDR3 nucleotide sequence: TGTGCCAGCAGCCCGGGGTTGGGACTCACGGGTCGAAAACTGTTTTTT. Its protein product is CASSPGLGLTGRKLFF.

The chain links TRBV19 to TRBJ2-5; weak D call: TRBD2 (5 bases). This CDR3 spans 16 amino acids. Germline V gene data show CDR1 as LNHDA and CDR2 as SQIVND (reference sequence). V was trimmed by 5 bases and J by 5 bases, leaving 21 bases between them. The chain's CDR3 is CASSFGIVPEGETQYF. The CDR3 coding sequence is TGTGCCAGTAGTTTCGGGATCGTCCCCGAAGGGGAGACCCAGTACTTC.

This clone has a handful of counts. The genes are TRBV6-1 and TRBJ2-3; 11 bases match TRBD2. Per germline, CDR1 MNHNS and CDR2 SASEGT. The V segment lost 0 bases and the J segment 0 bases; nucleotides outside the gene matches: 5. The CDR3 has 18 residues. In nucleotides, the CDR3 is TGTGCCAGCAGTGAAGCCCTAGCGGGGGGCTCTAGCACAGATACGCAGTATTTT. It translates to CASSEALAGGSSTDTQYF.

A note on this clone: An end of the junction differs from the germline gene, which may be a read error. V and J are TRBV4-1 and TRBJ2-6; 9 nucleotides match TRBD1. The CDR3 consists of 21 residues. In germline, CDR1 is MGHRA, CDR2 YSYEKL. The CDR3 nucleotides read TGCGCCAGCAGCCACCATTTCAAAGAACCGGGACAGGGCTCTGGGGCCAACGGCCTGACTTTC. Translation gives CASSHHFKEPGQGSGANGLTF.

The chain recombines TRBV7-2 with TRBJ1-2; D gene uncertain. The germline gives CDR1 SGHTA, CDR2 FQGNSA. The V and J ends lost 1 base and 6 bases respectively, with 15 bases between them. The CDR3 extends over 15 amino acids. The CDR3 sequence is CASSLGGPISDGYTF. CDR3 DNA: TGTGCCAGCAGCTTAGGTGGCCCAATTAGCGATGGCTACACCTTC.

The chain has TRBV29-1 and TRBJ1-4; TRBD1 aligns across 7 bases. The CDR3 is 12 residues long. The V gene's germline CDR1 is SQVTM and CDR2 ANQGSEA. The V segment lost 5 bases and the J segment 6 bases; nucleotides outside the gene matches: 3. Here the CDR3 reads CSVRQGYEKLFF. The CDR3, as DNA: TGCAGCGTTAGACAGGGTTATGAAAAACTGTTTTTT. Full variable domain (missing parts from reference TRBV29-1 and TRBJ1-4): SAVISQKPSRDICQRGTSLTIQCQVDSQVTMMFWYRQQPGQSLTLIATANQGSEATYESGFVIDKFPISRPNLTFSTLTVSNMSPEDSSIYLCSVRQGYEKLFFGSGTQLSVL.

The V and J genes are TRBV18 and TRBJ1-1; no reliable D call. Germline CDR1 and CDR2: KGHSH and LQKENI. The V end was cut by 6 bases, the J end by 1 base, with 12 bases between. The CDR3 is 14 amino acids. The CDR3 coding sequence is TGTGCCAGCTCCACGGAGGGAACGAACACTGAAGCTTTCTTT. Protein: CASSTEGTNTEAFF.

The gene calls are TRBV6-1 and TRBJ1-4; the match to TRBD1 covers 7 bases. In germline, CDR1 is MNHNS, CDR2 SASEGT. The CDR3 length is 14 residues. Trimming removed 6 bases from V and 7 bases from J; junction bases left unmatched: 8. CDR3 sequence (DNA): TGTGCCAGCAGGCCGAGACAGGGTGGTGAAAAACTGTTTTTT. This encodes CASRPRQGGEKLFF.

The CDR3 DNA is TGTGCCACCAGCACTGCGACAGGGTCGATCACCGGGGAGCTGTTTTTT. Translated, it gives CATSTATGSITGELFF. This chain uses TRBV15 with TRBJ2-2; 7 nucleotides match TRBD1. V dropped 4 bases and J dropped 4; count of bases not matched to a gene: 9. This CDR3 has 16 amino acids. Germline CDR1 is LNHNV and CDR2 is YYDKDF (reference sequence). Looking up the rest from reference TRBV15 and TRBJ2-2 gives the full variable domain: DAMVIQNPRYQVTQFGKPVTLSCSQTLNHNVMYWYQQKSSQAPKLLFHYYDKDFNNEADTPDNFQSRRPNTSFCFLDIRSPGLGDTAMYLCATSTATGSITGELFFGEGSRLTVL.

The V call is TRBV10-3, the J call TRBJ1-1; D uncertain. V lost 11 bases and J lost 3, with 16 bases in between. Germline-derived CDR1 and CDR2 are ENHRY and SYGVKD. The CDR3 loop spans 13 amino acids. The CDR3 bases are TGTGCCGCCTGGAGCGGGAGGGACACTGAAGCTTTCTTT. This encodes CAAWSGRDTEAFF.

The rearrangement uses TRBV5-1 and TRBJ2-5; TRBD2 matches at 9 bases. CDR1 is SGHRS and CDR2 is YFSETQ in the germline V gene. This CDR3 spans 15 amino acids. With V trimmed by 4 bases and J by 4 bases, 8 bases remained unmatched. The DNA of the CDR3 is TGCGCCAGCAGCCGCGACGCGGGAGGGGTAGAGACCCAGTACTTC. It is translated as CASSRDAGGVETQYF.

The CDR3 DNA sequence: TGTGCCAGCAGCTTACATAGCGGGAGGGAGGGCGAGCAGTACGTC. It encodes CASSLHSGREGEQYV. The V and J genes are TRBV11-3 and TRBJ2-7; 11 bases are a match to TRBD2. Germline lookup yields CDR1 SGHNT and CDR2 YENEEA. The CDR3 consists of 15 residues. The J segment lost 6 bases and the V segment lost 2 bases, leaving 6 bases of the junction unmatched.

This clone was counted a few times. The CDR3: CASRTSSGKNEQFF. The CDR3 DNA reads as TGTGCCAGCCGGACCTCTAGCGGGAAAAATGAGCAGTTCTTC. V gene TRBV27 combines with J gene TRBJ2-1, with 9 bases lining up with TRBD2. Germline trimming cut 8 bases from V and 7 bases from J; bases unmatched to any gene: 9. This CDR3 spans 14 amino acids. CDR1 and CDR2 from the germline V gene are MNHEY and SMNVEV (reference sequence).

In this sample, this clone turned up once. This rearrangement joins TRBV29-1 to TRBJ1-1; D unclear. This CDR3 comprises 15 residues. Looked up from germline, CDR1 is SQVTM and CDR2 is ANQGSEA. V was pared by 4 bases and J by 1 base, with 16 bases between. The CDR3 region has the DNA TGCAGCGTTGGACCGGGAGTCAGATCGAACACTGAAGCTTTCTTT. Its protein product is CSVGPGVRSNTEAFF.

The chain joins TRBV28 to TRBJ2-7; the D gene is possibly TRBD1 (6 bases). CDR1 and CDR2 (germline): MDHEN, SYDVKM. Trimming took 4 bases from V and 0 from J, leaving 13 bases between them. This CDR3 spans 15 amino acids. CDR3 nucleotides: TGTGCCAGCAGTTCCCCCGGACAGAACTCCTACGAGCAGTACGTC. Translated: CASSSPGQNSYEQYV.

The gene calls are TRBV28 and TRBJ1-2; 7 nucleotides align to TRBD1. The germline V gene encodes CDR1 MDHEN and CDR2 SYDVKM. The CDR3 extends over 15 amino acids. J was trimmed by 0 bases and V by 7 bases; bases with no gene match: 8. CDR3: CASKPAGTANYGYTF. In DNA form, the CDR3 reads TGTGCCAGCAAACCAGCCGGGACAGCTAACTATGGCTACACCTTC.

The genes are TRBV7-2 and TRBJ1-2; possibly TRBD1 for D (5 bases). Trimming cost V 4 bases and J 4 bases, with 10 bases left between them. Germline V gives CDR1 SGHTA, CDR2 FQGNSA. The CDR3 runs 13 residues. CDR3: CASSSGLFYGYTF. In nucleotides, the CDR3 is TGTGCCAGCAGCTCAGGGCTTTTCTATGGCTACACCTTC. The full variable domain, rest sourced from reference TRBV7-2 and TRBJ1-2, is GAGVSQSPSNKVTEKGKDVELRCDPISGHTALYWYRQSLGQGLEFLIYFQGNSAPDKSGLPSDRFSAERTGGSVSTLTIQRTQQEDSAVYLCASSSGLFYGYTFGSGTRLTVV.

In this sample, this clone turned up once. The gene calls are TRBV6-5 and TRBJ2-5; unclear D gene. The CDR3 extends over 15 amino acids. V was cut by 0 bases and J by 5 bases, with 13 bases left in between. The germline gives CDR1 MNHEY, CDR2 SVGAGI. In DNA form, the CDR3 reads TGTGCCAGCAGTTACTCGAGTCTGCGGCGTGAGACCCAGTACTTC. Protein sequence: CASSYSSLRRETQYF.